The present entry profiles one TCR beta chain with its context. PCR involved 60 Vbeta and 13 Jbeta primers. Method: immunoSEQ multiplex PCR; TCRdb's copy keeps in-frame clones and lacks some. The data show approximately 53,000 clones, with 77% seen just once and 2.5% to 3% held by the top ten. These data belong to a study of cytomegalovirus exposure and HLA in healthy donors. Study as a whole: Assignment to the Caucasian-associated ancestry cluster applied to more than 75% of the approximately 400 genotyped donors.

The ends were cut back, 0 bases at V and 3 bases at J, with 7 bases in the middle. Germline lookup yields CDR1 SGHDT and CDR2 YYEEEE. The CDR3 has 14 amino acids. Sequenced sample: PBMCs. The chain joins TRBV5-6 to TRBJ2-1; tentatively, D is TRBD1 (6 bases). The sequence derives from a middle-aged woman in good health and CMV-seropositive. CDR3 DNA: TGTGCCAGCAGCTTGGGACAGGTCTACAATGAGCAGTTCTTC. Its protein product is CASSLGQVYNEQFF.